Listed below are T cell receptor beta chains from one sample, sequenced in a study of Ad26.COV2.S vaccination and SARS-CoV-2 variants. The protocol was immunoSEQ multiplex PCR, while the TCRdb copy is restricted to in-frame clones and leaves out a portion. The profile shows 300,000 to 450,000 clones, about 88% of them singletons. This material consisted of peripheral blood, taken in a trial of Ad26.COV2.S vaccine versus placebo. Source of these receptors: a person between 18 and 65 years old who received the Ad26.COV2.S COVID-19 vaccine or a placebo. Both conserved end residues are part of each CDR3.

V: TRBV6-5; J: TRBJ2-7; CDR3: CASKRGHEQYF
V: TRBV2; J: TRBJ2-2; CDR3: CASRFPGLAGERAGELFF
V: TRBV7-2; J: TRBJ2-7; CDR3: CASSSDRAGTYEQYF
V: TRBV5-4; J: TRBJ2-3; CDR3: CASRGGTSGGTTDTQYF
V: TRBV29-1; J: TRBJ1-1; CDR3: CSVYTGGQGRRVNTEAFF
V: TRBV3-1/TRBV3-2; J: TRBJ2-5; CDR3: CASTPRGTETQYF
V: TRBV11-2; J: TRBJ2-5; CDR3: CASSLGRGRETQYF
V: TRBV19; J: TRBJ1-3; CDR3: CASSIPRAAPGNTIYF
V: TRBV11-2; J: TRBJ2-7; CDR3: CASSLDAGLAGHEQYF
V: TRBV6-2/TRBV6-3; J: TRBJ2-5; CDR3: CASSYWREETQYF
V: TRBV27; J: TRBJ2-5; CDR3: CASSLRDRGLQETQYF
V: TRBV5-5; J: TRBJ1-1; CDR3: CASRKTGEEAFF
V: TRBV13; J: TRBJ1-4; CDR3: CASSLAVQGWGGNEKLFF
V: TRBV28; J: TRBJ1-1; CDR3: CASSPGGWNTEAFF
V: TRBV5-7; J: TRBJ1-5; CDR3: CASSPGQKNQPQHF
V: TRBV7-9; J: TRBJ1-2; CDR3: CASSLGQHNYGYTF
V: TRBV6-4; J: TRBJ2-1; CDR3: CASSAAGAGYNEQFF
V: TRBV6-6; J: TRBJ1-3; CDR3: CASRTGGSSGNTIYF
V: TRBV5-4; J: TRBJ2-3; CDR3: CASSHIFGGGRGDTQYF
V: TRBV6-2/TRBV6-3; J: TRBJ1-3; CDR3: CASSPTGTWGGNTIYF
V: TRBV9; J: TRBJ1-6; CDR3: CASSVGGQVSPLHF
V: TRBV5-6; J: TRBJ2-7; CDR3: CASSLDRSYEQYF
V: TRBV3-1/TRBV3-2; J: TRBJ2-1; CDR3: CASSSYRAYNEQFF
V: TRBV24-1; J: TRBJ2-6; CDR3: CATSDLGDPTGANVLTF
V: TRBV29-1; J: TRBJ2-1; CDR3: CSGGTVSYNEQFF
V: TRBV6-2/TRBV6-3; J: TRBJ2-3; CDR3: CASSRRTDTQYF
V: TRBV13; J: TRBJ2-3; CDR3: CASSLGLTNTDTQYF
V: TRBV3-1/TRBV3-2; J: TRBJ2-7; CDR3: CASSPFRQGSHEQYF
V: TRBV30; J: TRBJ2-7; CDR3: CAWSVRGAEQYF